This T cell receptor beta chain was documented in a study of cytomegalovirus exposure and HLA in healthy donors. Whole-study results and caveats: A later analysis linked a missense variant in DCLRE1C to the trimming of TCR beta V and J genes. Roughly uniform sequencing depth across donors was assumed, possibly incorrectly.

As concerns this clone: Its antigen is not identified.

The PCR ran on 60 Vbeta and 13 Jbeta primers. Libraries were prepared by immunoSEQ multiplex PCR; TCRdb keeps only in-frame clonotypes and omits some of them. The sample holds some 120,000 clones, roughly 70% seen once. This TCR came from a woman aged 40 to 50 in good health and CMV-seropositive. The sample comprised PBMCs.

CDR3 sequence (DNA): TGTGCCAGCAGCTTAGCCAGCTTGACAGTTCTCTATGGCTACACCTTC. Amino acids: CASSLASLTVLYGYTF. V gene TRBV7-8 combines with J gene TRBJ1-2; weak D call: TRBD1 (5 bases). V was clipped by 0 bases and J by 4 bases, with 15 bases between them. CDR1 and CDR2 (germline): SGHVS, FQNEAQ. The CDR3 extends over 16 amino acids.